This T cell receptor (beta chain) was obtained from a study of blood T cell repertoires in COVID-19. Some clones are missing from TCRdb's copy, which holds only in-frame ones; the method was immunoSEQ multiplex PCR. In the table there are about 260,000 clones, over 75% of which are singletons. Material: PBMCs or T cells enriched from blood (not recorded which). The clonotype comes from a woman aged 40 to 50 who had been exposed to COVID-19.

The CDR3 protein is CAWSFGLAGGDEQFF. In nucleotides, the CDR3 is TGTGCCTGGAGTTTCGGACTAGCGGGGGGCGATGAGCAGTTCTTC. The chain is built from TRBV30 and TRBJ2-1; 14 nucleotides line up with TRBD2. Germline trimming cut 2 bases from V and 8 bases from J; bases unmatched to any gene: 5. The CDR3 loop spans 15 amino acids. In germline, CDR1 is GTSNPN, CDR2 SVGIG (reference sequence). The full variable domain, completed using reference TRBV30 and TRBJ2-1, is SQTIHQWPATLVQPVGSPLSLECTVEGTSNPNLYWYRQAAGRGLQLLFYSVGIGQISSEVPQNLSASRPQDRQFILSSKKLLLSDSGFYLCAWSFGLAGGDEQFFGPGTRLTVL.